The present TCR beta chain was sequenced within a study of low-dose radiotherapy and immunotherapy resistance in tumors. V was shortened by 2 bases and J by 11 bases, with 10 bases between the two germline ends. This CDR3 has 13 residues. CDR1 is MNHEY and CDR2 is SVGEGT in the germline V gene. Primers used for first-strand cDNA, a TRAV- and TRBV-specific set, covered both alpha and beta chains. TCRs were put through approximately 20 PCR cycles of amplification with Phusion. A constant-region primer and the V-primer adapter served as the primer pair. MiXCR, run by TCRdb on the reads, gives a single entry per CDR3 protein. Among about 64,000 distinct CDR3 sequences listed, approximately 26% were seen once. Time point defined: before trial treatment. The table lists this clonotype with many counts.

The clonotype originates from a male donor with rectosigmoid adenocarcinoma. The chain is built from TRBV6-2 or TRBV6-3 and TRBJ1-6; the D is unclear. The sequences come from PBMCs, collected before treatment. CDR3 in DNA: TGTGCCAGCAGTTACGGGATCCTTCCACCCCTCCACTTT. This sequence encodes CASSYGILPPLHF.